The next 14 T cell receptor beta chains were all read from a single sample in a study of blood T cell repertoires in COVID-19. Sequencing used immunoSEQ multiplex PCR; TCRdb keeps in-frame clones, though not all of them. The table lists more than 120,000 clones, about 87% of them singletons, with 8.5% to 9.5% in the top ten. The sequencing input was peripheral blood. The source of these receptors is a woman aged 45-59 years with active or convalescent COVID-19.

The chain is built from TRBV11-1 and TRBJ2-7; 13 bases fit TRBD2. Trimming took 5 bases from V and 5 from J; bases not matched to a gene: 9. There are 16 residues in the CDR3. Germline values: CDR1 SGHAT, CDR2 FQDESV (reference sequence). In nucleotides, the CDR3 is TGTGCCAGCAGCGGGGGGTGGACTAGCGGGAGAGACGAGCAGTACTTC. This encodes CASSGGWTSGRDEQYF.

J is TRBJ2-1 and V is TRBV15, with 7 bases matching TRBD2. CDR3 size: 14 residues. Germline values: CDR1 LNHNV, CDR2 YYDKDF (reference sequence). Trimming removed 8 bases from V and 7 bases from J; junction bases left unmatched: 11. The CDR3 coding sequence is TGTGCCACCGGGCGGAGGGCGGGAGTTAATGAGCAGTTCTTC. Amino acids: CATGRRAGVNEQFF.

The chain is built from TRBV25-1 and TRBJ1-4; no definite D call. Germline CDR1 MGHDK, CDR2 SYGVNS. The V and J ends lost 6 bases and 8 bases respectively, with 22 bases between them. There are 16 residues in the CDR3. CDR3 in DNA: TGTGCCAGCAGCCGAGACTACAAATTACGTGGGGAAAAACTGTTTTTT. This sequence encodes CASSRDYKLRGEKLFF.

The CDR3 DNA reads as TGTGCCAGCAGCGTTACCGGGACAGGATACGAAAAACTGTTTTTT. Its protein product is CASSVTGTGYEKLFF. V gene TRBV9 combines with J gene TRBJ1-4; 8 bases are shared with TRBD1. Trimming at V came to 2 bases and at J to 8 bases, leaving 8 bases not matched to a gene. In germline, CDR1 is SGDLS, CDR2 YYNGEE. This CDR3 has 15 amino acids.

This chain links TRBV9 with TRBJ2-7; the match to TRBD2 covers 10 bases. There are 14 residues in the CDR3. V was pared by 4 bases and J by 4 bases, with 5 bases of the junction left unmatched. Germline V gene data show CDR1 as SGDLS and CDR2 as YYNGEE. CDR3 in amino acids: CASSPRTSGYEQYF. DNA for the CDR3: TGTGCCAGCAGCCCCCGGACTAGCGGTTACGAGCAGTACTTC.

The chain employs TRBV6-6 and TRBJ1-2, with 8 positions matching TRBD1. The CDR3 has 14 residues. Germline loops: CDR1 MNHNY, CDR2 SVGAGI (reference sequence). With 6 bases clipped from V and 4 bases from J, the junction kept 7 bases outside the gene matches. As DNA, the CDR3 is TGTGCCAGCAGGGTCGGACAGGGCGCCTATGGCTACACCTTC. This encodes CASRVGQGAYGYTF.

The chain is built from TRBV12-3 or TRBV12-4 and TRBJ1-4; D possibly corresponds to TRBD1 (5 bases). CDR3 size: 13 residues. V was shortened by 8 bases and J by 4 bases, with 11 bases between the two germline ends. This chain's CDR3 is CASCRVINEKLFF. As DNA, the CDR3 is TGTGCCAGCTGCAGGGTCATTAATGAAAAACTGTTTTTT.

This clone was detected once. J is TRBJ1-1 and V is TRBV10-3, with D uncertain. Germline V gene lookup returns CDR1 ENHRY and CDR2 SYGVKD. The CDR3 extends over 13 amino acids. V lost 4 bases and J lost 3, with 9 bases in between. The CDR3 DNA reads TGTGCCATCAGTGGGAGAGAGGACACTGAAGCTTTCTTT. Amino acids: CAISGREDTEAFF.

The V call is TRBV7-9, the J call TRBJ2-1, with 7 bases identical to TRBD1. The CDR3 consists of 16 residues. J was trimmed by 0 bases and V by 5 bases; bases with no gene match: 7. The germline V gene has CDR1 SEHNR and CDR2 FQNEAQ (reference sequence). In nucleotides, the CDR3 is TGTGCCAGCAGCAAAAGGACAGGCAGCTCCTACAATGAGCAGTTCTTC. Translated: CASSKRTGSSYNEQFF.

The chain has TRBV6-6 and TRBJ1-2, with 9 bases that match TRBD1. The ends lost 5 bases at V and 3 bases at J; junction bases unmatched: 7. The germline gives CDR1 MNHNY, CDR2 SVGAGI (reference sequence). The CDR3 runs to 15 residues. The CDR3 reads CASSPQGARDYGYTF. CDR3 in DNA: TGTGCCAGCAGTCCACAGGGGGCGCGGGACTATGGCTACACCTTC.

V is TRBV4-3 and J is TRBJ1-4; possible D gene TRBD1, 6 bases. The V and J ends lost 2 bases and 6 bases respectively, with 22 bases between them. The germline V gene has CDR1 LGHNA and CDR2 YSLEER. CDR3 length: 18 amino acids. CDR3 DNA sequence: TGCGCCAGCAGCCAATCCGGGACACCCCTCAACCGGCATGAAAAACTGTTTTTT. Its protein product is CASSQSGTPLNRHEKLFF.

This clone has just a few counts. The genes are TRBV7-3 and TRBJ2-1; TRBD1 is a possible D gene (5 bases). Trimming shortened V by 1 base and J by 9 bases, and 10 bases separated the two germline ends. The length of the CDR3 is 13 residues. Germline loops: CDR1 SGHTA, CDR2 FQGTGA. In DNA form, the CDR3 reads TGTGCCAGCAGCTTAAACGTGGGGCTTGAGCAGTTCTTC. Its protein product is CASSLNVGLEQFF. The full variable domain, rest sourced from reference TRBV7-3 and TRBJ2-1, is GAGVSQTPSNKVTEKGKYVELRCDPISGHTALYWYRQSLGQGPEFLIYFQGTGAADDSGLPNDRFFAVRPEGSVSTLKIQRTERGDSAVYLCASSLNVGLEQFFGPGTRLTVL.

The CDR3: CASSVEGSEQETQYF. CDR3 bases: TGTGCCAGCAGCGTAGAAGGAAGCGAACAAGAGACCCAGTACTTC. The gene calls are TRBV9 and TRBJ2-5, with unresolved D. The CDR3 totals 15 residues. With 0 bases removed from V and 2 bases from J, the gap between germline ends came to 11 bases. Looked up from germline, CDR1 is SGDLS and CDR2 is YYNGEE.

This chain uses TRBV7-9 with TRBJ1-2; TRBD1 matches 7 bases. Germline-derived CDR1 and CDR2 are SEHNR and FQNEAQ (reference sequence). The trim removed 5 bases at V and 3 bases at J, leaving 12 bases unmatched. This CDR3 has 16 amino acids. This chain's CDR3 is CASSALGTDEDYGYTF. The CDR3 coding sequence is TGTGCCAGCAGCGCCCTCGGGACAGATGAAGACTATGGCTACACCTTC.